This T cell receptor beta chain appears in the sequencing data of a study of T cell responses to AZD1222 COVID-19 vaccine. Whole-study results and caveats: Donors were mostly white British, more females; clonal diversity possibly underestimated.

Assay: immunoSEQ multiplex PCR; the TCRdb copy retains only in-frame clones and omits some. The data hold hundreds of thousands of clones, with just over 90% observed a single time. On this clone itself: The antigen is undetermined.

After removal of 2 bases from V and 6 bases from J, the junction contained 9 bases not matched to a gene. Germline CDR1 and CDR2: LGHDT and YNNKEL (reference sequence). The length of the CDR3 is 16 residues. This chain joins TRBV3-1 (or the pseudogene TRBV3-2) and TRBJ2-3; 9 bases are a match to TRBD2. The TCR sequence derives from an adult in good health. The sample was peripheral blood, taken on day 0 of MenACWY control vaccination. CDR3 amino acids: CASSQFLAGSGDTQYF. DNA of the CDR3: TGTGCCAGCAGCCAATTTCTAGCGGGGTCAGGGGATACGCAGTATTTT.